Each of the 10 T cell receptor beta chains below was sequenced from the same sample in a study of T-cell memory formation after mild COVID-19. TCRdb passed the 5' RACE reads through MiXCR, listing each CDR3 protein once. Of fewer than 250,000 distinct CDR3 sequences listed, approximately 30% were seen once; the top ten hold roughly 11%. Sequenced sample: PBMCs or a T cell subset sorted from them (not recorded which). These receptors were collected from an adult woman who had mild COVID-19 (a few samples of this study predate the infection). Cell type and time point are not known.

Regarding this clonotype: A clone one base away is much larger, so this may be a read error. J is TRBJ1-1 and V is TRBV7-2, with a weak D call TRBD1 (5 bases). Germline CDR1 and CDR2: SGHTA and FQGNSA. CDR3 length: 13 residues. CDR3 sequence reads: CSSRRGDNTEAFF. The DNA of the CDR3 is TGTTCCAGCAGGAGAGGGGACAACACTGAAGCTTTCTTT.

This clonotype was detected only a few times. The gene calls are TRBV4-3 and TRBJ1-2; 10 bases line up with TRBD1. After removal of 4 bases from V and 8 bases from J, the junction contained 13 bases not matched to a gene. The length of the CDR3 is 16 residues. Germline values: CDR1 LGHNA, CDR2 YSLEER. CDR3 in amino acids: CASSRNTRDRGYGYTF. The CDR3 nucleotides read TGCGCCAGCAGCCGGAATACCCGGGACAGGGGATACGGCTACACCTTC.

This sequence joins TRBV6-2 or TRBV6-3 and TRBJ2-3; D perhaps matches TRBD2 (5 bases). The length of the CDR3 is 12 residues. Germline V gene data show CDR1 as MNHEY and CDR2 as SVGEGT. V shed 4 bases and J shed 7 bases, with 9 bases lying between them. CDR3 nucleotide sequence: TGTGCCAGCAGTTTGGACTCCAATACGCAGTATTTT. Translating gives CASSLDSNTQYF.

The chain employs TRBV7-9 and TRBJ2-1, with 10 bases that match TRBD2. This CDR3 contains 17 residues. Trimming cost V 8 bases and J 7 bases; bases outside gene matches: 17. Per germline, CDR1 SEHNR and CDR2 FQNEAQ (reference sequence). CDR3 protein: CASSLMEQREGRNEQFF. The CDR3 bases are TGTGCCAGCTCCCTCATGGAACAGCGGGAGGGTCGTAATGAGCAGTTCTTC.

This clonotype was counted a few times. The V gene is TRBV19, the J gene TRBJ1-2, with D perhaps matching TRBD1 (5 bases). This CDR3 has 16 residues. CDR1 and CDR2 (germline): LNHDA, SQIVND (reference sequence). V lost 3 bases and J 2 bases, leaving 16 bases between the germline ends. The CDR3 sequence: CASSMGVPGANYGYTF. CDR3 in DNA: TGTGCCAGTAGTATGGGGGTACCGGGAGCCAACTATGGCTACACCTTC.

The chain has TRBV5-1 and TRBJ2-7; D perhaps matches TRBD1 (5 bases). V was pared by 0 bases and J by 2 bases, with 9 bases between. This CDR3 has 14 residues. Germline V gene lookup returns CDR1 SGHRS and CDR2 YFSETQ. CDR3 amino acids: CASSLGTSTYEQYF. The CDR3 nucleotides are TGCGCCAGCAGCTTGGGGACATCGACCTACGAGCAGTACTTC.

V is TRBV7-8 and J is TRBJ2-4, with D unresolved. This CDR3 has 13 residues. CDR1 and CDR2 from the germline V gene are SGHVS and FQNEAQ. V was shortened by 6 bases and J by 9 bases, with 15 bases between the two germline ends. CDR3 bases: TGTGCCAGCAGTCCCAGGACGGGCGGCATTCAGTACTTC. Translation: CASSPRTGGIQYF.

The chain carries TRBV7-9 and TRBJ2-7; the match to TRBD1 covers 8 bases. With 8 bases clipped from V and 0 bases from J, the junction kept 9 bases outside the gene matches. The germline V gene encodes CDR1 SEHNR and CDR2 FQNEAQ (reference sequence). The CDR3 consists of 15 residues. CDR3 in amino acids: CASAFWTGSSYEQYF. The CDR3 coding sequence is TGTGCCAGCGCGTTCTGGACAGGGAGCTCCTACGAGCAGTACTTC.

This clonotype was picked up a small number of times. V is TRBV6-6 and J is TRBJ2-3; a weak D match, TRBD1 (6 bases). Per the germline V gene, CDR1 is MNHNY and CDR2 is SVGAGI (reference sequence). The CDR3 runs to 17 residues. The V and J ends lost 4 bases and 1 base respectively, with 18 bases between them. In nucleotides, the CDR3 is TGTGCCAGCAGTTCACTGACCAGGGGAAGGGGCACAGATACGCAGTATTTT. This codes for CASSSLTRGRGTDTQYF.

This clonotype was seen a few times. The chain recombines TRBV6-2 or TRBV6-3 with TRBJ2-1, with 13 bases lining up with TRBD2. Germline V lookup: CDR1 MNHEY, CDR2 SVGEGT. The CDR3 contains 18 residues. The J segment lost 0 bases and the V segment lost 7 bases, leaving 9 bases of the junction unmatched. The CDR3 DNA reads TGTGCCAGCACCCTACGACTAGCGGGAGGTTACTCCTACAATGAGCAGTTCTTC. Protein sequence: CASTLRLAGGYSYNEQFF.